Below, 16 T cell receptor beta chains from the same sample are listed, as sequenced in a study of graft-versus-host responses after intestinal transplantation. The authors combined 200,000 CFSE-labeled responder cells with 200,000 irradiated, violet-dye-labeled stimulator cells in plates. The data were produced by immunoSEQ multiplex PCR, yet TCRdb's version contains in-frame clones alone and is incomplete. This table has some 7,000 clones, more than 30% appearing once. The source was alloreactive CD8+ T cells from a mixed lymphocyte reaction culture, collected before transplantation. Sample subset: CFSE-low proliferating T cells sorted from roughly six-day pre-transplant mixed lymphocyte reaction (GvH or HvG direction). These receptors came from a human patient who was an organ donor for intestinal transplantation.

The CDR3, as DNA: TGTGCCAGCAGCCAAGATTCGTCTGGCCCGTTCGACACCGGGGAGCTGTTTTTT. It is translated as CASSQDSSGPFDTGELFF. V usage is TRBV4-2 and J usage is TRBJ2-2; unclear D gene. This CDR3 is built from 18 residues. CDR1 is LGHNA, CDR2 YNFKEQ, per germline. The V gene lost 0 bases and the J gene lost 3 bases, with 17 bases spanning the gap.

This clone is medium-sized in the sample. J is TRBJ1-1 and V is TRBV29-1, with 12 positions matching TRBD1. V dropped 4 bases and J dropped 5; count of bases not matched to a gene: 14. CDR3 length: 17 residues. Germline V CDR1 and CDR2: SQVTM, ANQGSEA. This CDR3 reads CSVVTYGTGGLRTEAFF. DNA for the CDR3: TGCAGCGTTGTTACATACGGGACAGGGGGCCTGAGGACTGAAGCTTTCTTT.

The sample holds a few counts of this clone. The chain has TRBV10-3 and TRBJ2-5; D unresolved. With 3 bases removed from V and 5 bases from J, the gap between germline ends came to 16 bases. CDR1 is ENHRY, CDR2 SYGVKD, per germline. There are 15 residues in the CDR3. As DNA, the CDR3 is TGTGCCATCAGTGAACAACGGGTCTCAGAGGAGACCCAGTACTTC. Protein sequence: CAISEQRVSEETQYF.

This clone was detected only a few times. The chain combines TRBV5-1 with TRBJ1-2, with D possibly being TRBD1 (5 bases). The V gene lost 2 bases and the J gene lost 5 bases, with 10 bases spanning the gap. This CDR3 contains 13 residues. Germline-derived CDR1 and CDR2 are SGHRS and YFSETQ. The CDR3 region has the DNA TGCGCCAGCAGCTTCAGTTCAGGGTATGGCTACACCTTC. It encodes CASSFSSGYGYTF.

The chain carries TRBV19 and TRBJ2-7; D perhaps matches TRBD2 (6 bases). Trimming cost V 3 bases and J 2 bases, with 11 bases left between them. Germline V gives CDR1 LNHDA, CDR2 SQIVND (reference sequence). The CDR3 runs to 14 residues. This CDR3 reads CASSMTSVPYEQYF. CDR3 sequence (DNA): TGTGCCAGTAGTATGACTAGTGTCCCCTACGAGCAGTACTTC. Drawing the rest from reference TRBV19 and TRBJ2-7, the complete variable domain is DGGITQSPKYLFRKEGQNVTLSCEQNLNHDAMYWYRQDPGQGLRLIYYSQIVNDFQKGDIAEGYSVSREKKESFPLTVTSAQKNPTAFYLCASSMTSVPYEQYFGPGTRLTVT.

The chain carries TRBV5-4 and TRBJ2-2; maybe TRBD1 (6 bases). The germline V gene has CDR1 SGHNT and CDR2 YYREEE (reference sequence). V dropped 5 bases and J dropped 5 bases, with 22 bases sitting between them. The CDR3 has 17 amino acids. In DNA, the CDR3 is TGTGCCAGCAGTACCGAAGGGGGAATCCTTTATACCGGGGAGCTGTTTTTT. It specifies CASSTEGGILYTGELFF.

This clone was seen a handful of times. CDR3 amino acids: CASSYLVAGVTDTQYF. In nucleotides, the CDR3 is TGTGCCAGTAGTTATCTGGTGGCAGGGGTAACAGATACGCAGTATTTT. J is TRBJ2-3 and V is TRBV19; tentative D call: TRBD1 (6 bases). Per the germline V gene, CDR1 is LNHDA and CDR2 is SQIVND (reference sequence). CDR3 length: 16 amino acids. Trimming removed 5 bases from V and 3 bases from J, with 18 bases in between.

V and J are TRBV4-1 and TRBJ2-5; TRBD2 matches at 9 bases. CDR1 and CDR2 (germline): MGHRA, YSYEKL. Trimming took 1 base from V and 1 from J; bases not matched to a gene: 7. The CDR3 consists of 17 residues. CDR3 DNA sequence: TGCGCCAGCAGCCAAGTGATGGCTAGCGGGACCCAAGAGACCCAGTACTTC. Its translation is CASSQVMASGTQETQYF.

This clone came up a few times. The V gene is TRBV11-2, the J gene TRBJ2-2, with a weak D call TRBD2 (5 bases). The V gene's germline CDR1 is SGHAT and CDR2 FQNNGV. V lost 3 bases and J 6 bases, leaving 14 bases between the germline ends. The CDR3 covers 15 residues. The CDR3 sequence is CASSFGVWVPGELFF. The DNA of the CDR3 is TGTGCCAGCAGCTTCGGGGTGTGGGTCCCCGGGGAGCTGTTTTTT.

This clone was seen only a few times. V and J are TRBV4-1 and TRBJ2-1; unclear D gene. Trimming pared 0 bases from V and 0 bases from J, leaving 24 bases between. This CDR3 is built from 21 residues. CDR1 is MGHRA and CDR2 is YSYEKL in the germline V gene. The CDR3 nucleotides read TGCGCCAGCAGCCAAGATCCGCCAGTGAAGCGCCTCTTATTCTCCTACAATGAGCAGTTCTTC. Amino acids: CASSQDPPVKRLLFSYNEQFF.

The CDR3 bases are TGTGCCAGCAGCTTAATTTTAACCCCCGGTAATTCACCCCTCCACTTT. This encodes CASSLILTPGNSPLHF. The chain couples TRBV7-8 to TRBJ1-6, with no clear D. V shed 2 bases and J shed 6 bases, with 14 bases lying between them. The CDR3 is 16 residues long. In germline, CDR1 is SGHVS, CDR2 FQNEAQ.

The J gene is TRBJ2-1, the V gene TRBV7-8; the match to TRBD2 covers 9 bases. The CDR3 spans 16 residues. J lost 1 base, V lost 5 bases, and 6 bases had no gene match. Germline CDR1 SGHVS, CDR2 FQNEAQ. CDR3 in DNA: TGTGCCAGCAGCATAATAGCGGGAGCATCCTACAATGAGCAGTTCTTC. Its protein is CASSIIAGASYNEQFF.

The chain employs TRBV14 and TRBJ2-1; D gene uncertain. Trimming took off 0 bases at V and 12 bases at J, with 9 bases between the two ends. This CDR3 region has 12 residues. The V gene's germline CDR1 is SGHDN and CDR2 FVKESK. CDR3 sequence: CASSQDPWAQFF. The CDR3, as DNA: TGTGCCAGCAGCCAAGATCCTTGGGCGCAGTTCTTC.

By frequency in the sample, this clone is medium-sized. The chain links TRBV9 to TRBJ2-1, with TRBD2 matching 7 bases. The CDR3 is made up of 15 amino acids. Germline CDR1 and CDR2: SGDLS and YYNGEE. Germline trimming cut 6 bases from V and 3 bases from J; bases unmatched to any gene: 9. The CDR3 here is CASTPLRDYYNEQFF. CDR3 coding DNA: TGTGCCAGCACTCCGCTCCGGGACTACTACAATGAGCAGTTCTTC.

The chain combines TRBV30 with TRBJ2-5; tentative D call: TRBD2 (6 bases). The germline gives CDR1 GTSNPN, CDR2 SVGIG (reference sequence). The germline V and J ends were trimmed by 1 base and 1 base, with 16 bases remaining between them. CDR3 length: 16 residues. The CDR3 DNA sequence: TGTGCCTGGAGTGGGGGCGCGGGGAGCCTCCAAGAGACCCAGTACTTC. Its translation: CAWSGGAGSLQETQYF. Full variable domain (rest looked up from reference TRBV30 and TRBJ2-5): SQTIHQWPATLVQPVGSPLSLECTVEGTSNPNLYWYRQAAGRGLQLLFYSVGIGQISSEVPQNLSASRPQDRQFILSSKKLLLSDSGFYLCAWSGGAGSLQETQYFGPGTRLLVL.

Worth noting for this clone: At one of its ends the junction is not consistent with the germline gene, which may arise from a read error. The chain joins TRBV5-3 to TRBJ2-1; maybe TRBD2 (6 bases). TRBV5-3 qualifies as an ORF whose function is uncertain. This CDR3 is built from 12 residues. The CDR3 loop reads CASSLVAGEQFF. DNA of the CDR3: TGTGCCAGCAGCTTGGTTGCGGGAGAGCAGTTCTTC.